This T cell receptor beta chain was recorded in a study of cytomegalovirus exposure and HLA in healthy donors. V was cut by 4 bases and J by 6 bases, with 13 bases left in between. The CDR3 runs to 13 residues. Germline-derived CDR1 and CDR2 are MGHDK and SYGVNS. General observations from the study: With high specificity and sensitivity, the classifier reportedly diagnosed cytomegalovirus status.

As concerns this clone: Its antigen is not identified.

Profiled with immunoSEQ multiplex PCR; TCRdb holds only in-frame clones, not every one. This sample has about 110,000 clones, with roughly 88% found just once. This receptor was identified in a woman in her late teens or twenties in good health and CMV-seronegative. The V and J genes are TRBV25-1 and TRBJ2-7, with D possibly matching TRBD1 (5 bases). Sequencing was done on a sample of PBMCs. The CDR3 nucleotides are TGTGCCAGCAGTGGCCCAGGGTATCGCGAGCAGTACTTC. Translating gives CASSGPGYREQYF.